One sample yielded the 31 T cell receptor beta chains listed below, sequenced in a study of blood T cell repertoires in COVID-19. Clones were sequenced by immunoSEQ multiplex PCR, and TCRdb holds only the in-frame ones, with some missing. The profile shows about 57,000 clones, about nine tenths of them singletons. The sample was peripheral blood. The receptors derive from a woman older than 75 with COVID-19, enrolled during active disease.

The J gene is TRBJ1-2, the V gene TRBV28; D may be TRBD1 (5 bases). Trimming took 3 bases from V and 0 from J, leaving 20 bases between them. CDR1 and CDR2 from the germline V gene are MDHEN and SYDVKM. This CDR3 spans 18 amino acids. The DNA for the CDR3 is TGTGCCAGCAGTTTCCCTGCTATTATGTCAGGGACTAACTATGGCTACACCTTC. Encoded protein: CASSFPAIMSGTNYGYTF.

V usage is TRBV6-5 and J usage is TRBJ1-6; possibly TRBD1 for D (5 bases). Trimming left V 2 bases short and J 7 bases short, with 12 bases between. Germline CDR1 reads MNHEY; CDR2 reads SVGAGI. CDR3 length equals 15 residues. The DNA for the CDR3 is TGTGCCAGCAGTTACCGGGGGTCTGGGAATTCACCCCTCCACTTT. It yields the protein CASSYRGSGNSPLHF.

The chain has TRBV18 and TRBJ2-2, with a weak D call TRBD2 (6 bases). V was shortened by 4 bases and J by 3 bases, with 9 bases between the two germline ends. The germline V gene has CDR1 KGHSH and CDR2 LQKENI. This CDR3 is 14 amino acids long. CDR3 in amino acids: CASSQIADTGELFF. CDR3 nucleotide sequence: TGTGCCAGCTCACAAATAGCGGACACCGGGGAGCTGTTTTTT.

The V call is TRBV4-2, the J call TRBJ2-7; 8 positions match TRBD1. This CDR3 has 16 amino acids. Germline V CDR1 and CDR2: LGHNA, YNFKEQ. The junction had 14 bases not matched to a gene; V was cut back by 5 bases and J by 5 bases. CDR3 sequence: CASSDYRQGARDEQYF. CDR3 sequence (DNA): TGTGCCAGCAGCGACTACCGCCAGGGGGCGCGCGACGAGCAGTACTTC.

The chain uses TRBV30 and TRBJ1-5, with D uncertain. Germline CDR1 reads GTSNPN; CDR2 reads SVGIG (reference sequence). V was pared by 2 bases and J by 7 bases, with 12 bases between. The CDR3 loop spans 13 amino acids. As DNA, the CDR3 is TGTGCCTGGAGTATGTCTGAGGGACAGCCCCAGCATTTT. Amino acids: CAWSMSEGQPQHF.

CDR3 DNA sequence: TGTGCCAGCAAATACAGGGAAGGGGACACCGGGGAGCTGTTTTTT. Translated, it gives CASKYREGDTGELFF. The V call is TRBV18, the J call TRBJ2-2; D might be TRBD1 (6 bases). Trimming stripped 8 bases from V and 3 bases from J, with 16 bases between. The CDR3 has 15 amino acids. Germline CDR1 reads KGHSH; CDR2 reads LQKENI. Using reference TRBV18 and TRBJ2-2 for the parts outside the CDR3, the full variable domain is NAGVMQNPRHLVRRRGQEARLRCSPMKGHSHVYWYRQLPEEGLKFMVYLQKENIIDESGMPKERFSAEFPKEGPSILRIQQVVRGDSAAYFCASKYREGDTGELFFGEGSRLTVL.

V and J are TRBV5-1 and TRBJ2-7; D possibly corresponds to TRBD1 (5 bases). V dropped 4 bases and J dropped 2 bases, with 16 bases sitting between them. The germline V gene encodes CDR1 SGHRS and CDR2 YFSETQ. The length of the CDR3 is 15 residues. CDR3 region: CASSQGHRDTYEQYF. DNA of the CDR3: TGCGCCAGCAGCCAAGGACACCGAGACACCTACGAGCAGTACTTC.

This clone was observed once. This chain joins TRBV5-6 and TRBJ2-7, with 8 positions matching TRBD1. The CDR3 is 16 residues long. CDR1 is SGHDT, CDR2 YYEEEE, per germline. Trimming took 4 bases from V and 1 from J; bases not matched to a gene: 10. CDR3 sequence: CASSERTGILSYEQYF. CDR3 DNA sequence: TGTGCCAGCAGCGAGAGGACAGGGATACTTTCCTACGAGCAGTACTTC. Together with reference TRBV5-6 and TRBJ2-7, the CDR3 gives the full variable domain: DAGVTQSPTHLIKTRGQQVTLRCSPKSGHDTVSWYQQALGQGPQFIFQYYEEEERQRGNFPDRFSGHQFPNYSSELNVNALLLGDSALYLCASSERTGILSYEQYFGPGTRLTVT.

The J gene is TRBJ1-6, the V gene TRBV18; D gene unclear. The CDR3 consists of 17 residues. The V gene's germline CDR1 is KGHSH and CDR2 LQKENI. With 4 bases removed from V and 5 bases from J, the gap between germline ends came to 18 bases. Written as DNA, the CDR3 is TGTGCCAGCTCACGTTCGGTGGGCAGCAACAATAATTCACCCCTCCACTTT. It specifies CASSRSVGSNNNSPLHF.

The chain links TRBV3-1 (or the pseudogene TRBV3-2) to TRBJ1-1; 7 bases agree with TRBD1. Trimming cost V 4 bases and J 5 bases; bases outside gene matches: 7. This CDR3 region has 14 residues. Germline CDR1 reads LGHDT; CDR2 reads YNNKEL (reference sequence). DNA for the CDR3: TGTGCCAGCAGCCGATCAGGGGGGTTGACTGAAGCTTTCTTT. Its protein product is CASSRSGGLTEAFF.

This clone was detected only a few times. This chain connects TRBV10-1 to TRBJ2-1; D is perhaps TRBD1 (5 bases). The V end was cut by 3 bases, the J end by 6 bases, with 15 bases between. CDR1 and CDR2 (germline): WNHNN, SYGVQD (reference sequence). This CDR3 is built from 15 residues. This CDR3 reads CASSDYGGRVNEQFF. The CDR3 nucleotides are TGCGCCAGCAGTGACTACGGCGGCAGGGTCAATGAGCAGTTCTTC.

This CDR3 reads CASSLAARDTQYF. The CDR3 region has the DNA TGTGCCAGCAGCTTGGCGGCTAGGGATACGCAGTATTTT. V gene TRBV5-4 combines with J gene TRBJ2-3; D remains unclear. CDR1 is SGHNT, CDR2 YYREEE, per germline (reference sequence). Trimming pared 0 bases from V and 6 bases from J, leaving 8 bases between. This CDR3 contains 13 residues.

A remark on this clone: Germline is not matched at one junction end, which may reflect a read error. The same CDR3 can be traced to other DNA sequences in this sample. The rearrangement joins TRBV9 to TRBJ1-2, with 7 bases aligning to TRBD1. Germline values: CDR1 SGDLS, CDR2 YYNGEE. The CDR3 consists of 17 residues. CDR3 coding DNA: TGTGCCAGTAGCGTAGACTCAGGACAGGTATCTAACTATGGCTACACCTTC. This encodes CASSVDSGQVSNYGYTF.

The V call is TRBV30, the J call TRBJ2-5; 9 nucleotides align to TRBD1. Germline loops: CDR1 GTSNPN, CDR2 SVGIG (reference sequence). V lost 2 bases and J lost 5; bases outside the gene matches: 15. The CDR3 loop spans 17 amino acids. This CDR3 is CAWSQTGVTGGRETQYF. The CDR3 region has the DNA TGTGCCTGGAGTCAAACCGGCGTAACAGGGGGCCGGGAGACCCAGTACTTC.

This sequence joins TRBV7-8 and TRBJ1-1; a possible D gene is TRBD1 (6 bases). Germline V lookup: CDR1 SGHVS, CDR2 FQNEAQ. There are 17 residues in the CDR3. V was clipped by 1 base and J by 5 bases, with 20 bases between them. The CDR3 loop reads CASSLVGGGHPGTEAFF. CDR3 nucleotide sequence: TGTGCCAGCAGCTTAGTTGGGGGGGGCCACCCTGGGACTGAAGCTTTCTTT.

The chain uses TRBV12-3 or TRBV12-4 and TRBJ1-2; D gene uncertain. The CDR3 is made up of 13 amino acids. V lost 2 bases and J 6 bases, leaving 10 bases between the germline ends. CDR3 nucleotides: TGTGCCAGCAGTTTATGGAGGCCCCATGGCTACACCTTC. This codes for CASSLWRPHGYTF.

The sample holds a few counts of this clone. V usage is TRBV6-5 and J usage is TRBJ1-5, with TRBD1 matching 7 bases. J was trimmed by 9 bases and V by 7 bases; bases with no gene match: 3. Germline CDR1 and CDR2: MNHEY and SVGAGI. The CDR3 has 11 residues. CDR3 sequence (DNA): TGTGCCAGCACCAGACAGGGGCCCCAGCATTTT. It yields the protein CASTRQGPQHF.

This chain's CDR3 is CASSLARGTNTEAFF. CDR3 DNA sequence: TGTGCCAGCAGCTTAGCGCGCGGTACAAACACTGAAGCTTTCTTT. The V call is TRBV7-8, the J call TRBJ1-1; D is ambiguous. Per germline, CDR1 SGHVS and CDR2 FQNEAQ. The CDR3 length is 15 residues. Trimming took off 0 bases at V and 2 bases at J, with 10 bases between the two ends.

This clone was detected only once. The V gene is TRBV5-5, the J gene TRBJ1-6; D may be TRBD1 (6 bases). The ends were cut back, 2 bases at V and 5 bases at J, with 11 bases in the middle. The germline gives CDR1 SGHKS, CDR2 YYEKEE (reference sequence). The CDR3 totals 15 residues. CDR3 sequence: CASSFGTYNNSPLHF. CDR3 nucleotides: TGTGCCAGCAGCTTTGGGACATATAATAATTCACCCCTCCACTTT.

The chain uses TRBV7-2 and TRBJ2-1, with TRBD2 identical over 7 bases. This CDR3 comprises 16 residues. Unmatched junction bases numbered 10, after V lost 5 bases and J lost 3 bases. CDR1 is SGHTA, CDR2 FQGNSA, per germline. CDR3 sequence: CASSPRTRQGYNEQFF. The CDR3 coding sequence is TGTGCCAGCAGCCCTAGGACTAGGCAAGGCTACAATGAGCAGTTCTTC.

The V gene is TRBV6-5, the J gene TRBJ2-7, with D possibly TRBD2 on 6 matching bases. Trimming took 8 bases from V and 0 from J, leaving 17 bases between them. There are 15 residues in the CDR3. Germline CDR1 and CDR2: MNHEY and SVGAGI. CDR3: CASPRSGGSSYEQYF. As DNA, the CDR3 is TGTGCCAGCCCTCGGTCCGGGGGAAGCTCCTACGAGCAGTACTTC.

A word on this clone: Germline and junction disagree at one end, which may indicate a read error. This chain uses TRBV7-7 with TRBJ2-5; tentative D call: TRBD2 (6 bases). CDR1 is SSHAT and CDR2 is FNYEAQ in the germline V gene (reference sequence). The CDR3 loop spans 16 amino acids. The CDR3 nucleotides read TGTGCTAGCAGCCCCGATGGACGTGGGCGGGGTGAGACCCAGTACTTC. Translation gives CASSPDGRGRGETQYF.

The J gene is TRBJ1-2, the V gene TRBV7-8, with TRBD1 as a possible D gene (6 bases). The V and J ends lost 5 bases and 2 bases respectively, with 15 bases between them. The length of the CDR3 is 15 residues. CDR1 is SGHVS and CDR2 is FQNEAQ in the germline V gene. CDR3 residues: CASSPPRGQNYGYTF. Written as DNA, the CDR3 is TGTGCCAGCAGCCCCCCCCGGGGACAAAACTATGGCTACACCTTC.

About this clone itself: Other DNA sequences in the same sample also yield this CDR3. The chain employs TRBV5-1 and TRBJ1-5; weak D call: TRBD1 (6 bases). CDR1 is SGHRS, CDR2 YFSETQ, per germline. Between the trimmed V and J ends, which lost 0 bases and 4 bases, there was a span of 8 bases. The CDR3 covers 14 residues. Written as DNA, the CDR3 is TGCGCCAGCAGCTTGGAGGGGGGGAATCAGCCCCAGCATTTT. It yields the protein CASSLEGGNQPQHF.

The chain uses TRBV3-1 (or the pseudogene TRBV3-2) and TRBJ2-3; 8 bases are a match to TRBD2. CDR1 and CDR2 (germline): LGHDT, YNNKEL (reference sequence). The CDR3 loop spans 14 amino acids. V lost 3 bases, J lost 2 bases, and 1 base stayed unmatched. CDR3 residues: CASSQRGATDTQYF. The CDR3 DNA reads TGTGCCAGCAGCCAGCGGGGGGCCACAGATACGCAGTATTTT.

V is TRBV6-5 and J is TRBJ1-2; the match to TRBD1 covers 10 bases. Germline V lookup: CDR1 MNHEY, CDR2 SVGAGI. The V gene end was trimmed by 5 bases and the J gene end by 8 bases; junction bases not matched to a gene: 5. This CDR3 spans 13 amino acids. The CDR3 region is CASSLTGGKGYTF. The CDR3 DNA reads TGTGCCAGCAGTCTGACAGGGGGCAAGGGCTACACCTTC.

The chain joins TRBV24-1 to TRBJ1-6, with 9 bases that match TRBD1. CDR3 size: 16 residues. The ends lost 4 bases at V and 6 bases at J; junction bases unmatched: 6. The germline V gene encodes CDR1 KGHDR and CDR2 SFDVKD. CDR3 nucleotides: TGTGCCACCAGTGAACAACACAGGGGGCTTAATTCACCCCTCCACTTT. Its translation is CATSEQHRGLNSPLHF.

The genes are TRBV6-5 and TRBJ1-3, with D uncertain. V was trimmed by 8 bases and J by 0 bases, leaving 5 bases between them. The V gene's germline CDR1 is MNHEY and CDR2 SVGAGI. The CDR3 contains 12 residues. The CDR3 sequence: CASRSSGNTIYF. CDR3 nucleotide sequence: TGTGCCAGCCGGTCCTCTGGAAACACCATATATTTT.

This chain links TRBV6-1 with TRBJ2-2; tentatively, D is TRBD1 (5 bases). Trimming removed 2 bases from V and 4 bases from J, with 8 bases in between. The CDR3 sequence is 14 residues long. Germline CDR1 is MNHNS and CDR2 is SASEGT. The CDR3 sequence is CASSEQGGTGELFF. CDR3 bases: TGTGCCAGCAGTGAACAGGGTGGCACCGGGGAGCTGTTTTTT.

The chain couples TRBV3-1 (or the pseudogene TRBV3-2) to TRBJ1-2, with 7 bases lining up with TRBD1. From germline, CDR1 is LGHDT and CDR2 YNNKEL (reference sequence). V lost 6 bases to trimming and J lost 2 bases; unmatched junction nucleotides: 9. The CDR3 extends over 15 amino acids. This CDR3 is CASSRETGKNYGYTF. The CDR3 nucleotides are TGTGCCAGCAGTCGGGAGACAGGGAAGAACTATGGCTACACCTTC.

In DNA, the CDR3 is TGTGCCAGCACCGAGAACGGGGGGAGGCAGTTCTTC. This encodes CASTENGGRQFF. V and J are TRBV6-5 and TRBJ2-1, with 7 bases aligning to TRBD2. Losses at the gene ends were 7 bases for V and 12 bases for J; bases not matched to a gene: 9. The CDR3 has 12 amino acids. Germline CDR1 reads MNHEY; CDR2 reads SVGAGI.